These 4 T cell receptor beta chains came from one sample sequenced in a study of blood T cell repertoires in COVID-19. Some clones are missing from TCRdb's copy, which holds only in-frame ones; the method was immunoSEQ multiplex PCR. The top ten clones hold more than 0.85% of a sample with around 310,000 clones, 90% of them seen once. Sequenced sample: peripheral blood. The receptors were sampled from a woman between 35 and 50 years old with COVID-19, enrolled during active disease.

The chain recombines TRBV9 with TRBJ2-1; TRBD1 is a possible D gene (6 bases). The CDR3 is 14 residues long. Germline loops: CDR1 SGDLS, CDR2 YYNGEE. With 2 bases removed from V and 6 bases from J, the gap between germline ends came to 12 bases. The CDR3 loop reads CASSVSGQSNEQFF. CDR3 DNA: TGTGCCAGCAGCGTCTCAGGACAGAGCAATGAGCAGTTCTTC.

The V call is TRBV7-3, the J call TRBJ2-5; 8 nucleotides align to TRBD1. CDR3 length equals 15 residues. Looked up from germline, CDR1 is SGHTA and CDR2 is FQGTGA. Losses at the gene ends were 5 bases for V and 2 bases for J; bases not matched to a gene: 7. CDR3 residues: CASSIIGTGQETQYF. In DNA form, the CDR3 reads TGTGCCAGCAGCATTATAGGGACAGGACAAGAGACCCAGTACTTC. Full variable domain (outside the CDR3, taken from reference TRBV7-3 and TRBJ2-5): GAGVSQTPSNKVTEKGKYVELRCDPISGHTALYWYRQSLGQGPEFLIYFQGTGAADDSGLPNDRFFAVRPEGSVSTLKIQRTERGDSAVYLCASSIIGTGQETQYFGPGTRLLVL.

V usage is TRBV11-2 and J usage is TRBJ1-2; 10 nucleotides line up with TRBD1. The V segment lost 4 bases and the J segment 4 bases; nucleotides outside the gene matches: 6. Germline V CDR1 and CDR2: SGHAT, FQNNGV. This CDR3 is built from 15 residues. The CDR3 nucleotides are TGTGCCAGCAGCTCTTCGACAGGGGGCGGCTATGGCTACACCTTC. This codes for CASSSSTGGGYGYTF.

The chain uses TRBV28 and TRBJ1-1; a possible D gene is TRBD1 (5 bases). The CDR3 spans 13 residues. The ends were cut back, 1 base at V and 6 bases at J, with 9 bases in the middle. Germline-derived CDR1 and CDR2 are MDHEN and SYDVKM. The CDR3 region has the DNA TGTGCCAGCAGTTTATACCAGGGATCTGAAGCTTTCTTT. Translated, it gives CASSLYQGSEAFF.